This paragraph covers one TCR beta chain sequence. Germline values: CDR1 LNHDA, CDR2 SQIVND (reference sequence). This CDR3 spans 15 amino acids. V dropped 10 bases and J dropped 4; count of bases not matched to a gene: 10. Some clones are missing from TCRdb's copy, which holds only in-frame ones; the method was immunoSEQ multiplex PCR. The sample holds tens of thousands of clones, 83% seen once. This sample was included in a study of control samples from healthy donors and cancer patients. This TCR derives from a man aged 55-75 years in good health. The chain carries TRBV19 and TRBJ2-3; 11 nucleotides line up with TRBD2. Specimen: blood. In DNA, the CDR3 is TGTGCCACAACTGTTAGCGGGGGGGCCGCAGATACGCAGTATTTT. As protein: CATTVSGGAADTQYF. The whole variable domain, remainder taken from reference TRBV19 and TRBJ2-3, is DGGITQSPKYLFRKEGQNVTLSCEQNLNHDAMYWYRQDPGQGLRLIYYSQIVNDFQKGDIAEGYSVSREKKESFPLTVTSAQKNPTAFYLCATTVSGGAADTQYFGPGTRLTVL.